This TCR beta chain originates from a study of cytomegalovirus exposure and HLA in healthy donors. The CDR3 runs to 15 residues. Per germline, CDR1 SGHAT and CDR2 FQNNGV. Germline trimming cut 4 bases from V and 2 bases from J; bases unmatched to any gene: 6. About this clone: Its antigen is as yet unknown.

The PCR employed 60 Vbeta primers together with 13 Jbeta primers. Repertoires were generated with immunoSEQ multiplex PCR, while TCRdb's copy carries only in-frame clones and drops some. The sample yields some 140,000 clones, around 77% seen once. General study points: Certain indistinguishable V segments, among them TRBV6-2 and TRBV6-3, were excluded. TCR beta V- and J-gene trimming was later associated with a missense DCLRE1C variant. CMV serostatus stood as the only immune exposure information on hand.

The V gene is TRBV11-2, the J gene TRBJ2-3; the match to TRBD1 covers 7 bases. This sequence originates from a man between 18 and 35 years old in good health and CMV-seronegative. The source material was PBMCs. CDR3 protein: CASSYGTVLTDTQYF. The DNA of the CDR3 is TGTGCCAGCAGCTATGGGACAGTTCTCACAGATACGCAGTATTTT. Using reference TRBV11-2 and TRBJ2-3 for the parts outside the CDR3, the full variable domain is EAGVAQSPRYKIIEKRQSVAFWCNPISGHATLYWYQQILGQGPKLLIQFQNNGVVDDSQLPKDRFSAERLKGVDSTLKIQPAKLEDSAVYLCASSYGTVLTDTQYFGPGTRLTVL.